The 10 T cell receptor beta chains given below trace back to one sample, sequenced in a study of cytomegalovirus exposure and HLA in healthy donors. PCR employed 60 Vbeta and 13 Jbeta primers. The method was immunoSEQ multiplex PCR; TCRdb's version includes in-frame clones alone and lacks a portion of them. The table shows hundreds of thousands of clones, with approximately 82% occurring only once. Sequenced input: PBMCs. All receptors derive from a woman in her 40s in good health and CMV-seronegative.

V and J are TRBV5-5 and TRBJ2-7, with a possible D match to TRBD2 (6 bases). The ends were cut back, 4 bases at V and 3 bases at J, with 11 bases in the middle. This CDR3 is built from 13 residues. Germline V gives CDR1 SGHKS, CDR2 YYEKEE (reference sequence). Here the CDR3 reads CASSPVGGYEQYF. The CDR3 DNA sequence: TGTGCCAGCAGCCCAGTCGGGGGCTACGAGCAGTACTTC.

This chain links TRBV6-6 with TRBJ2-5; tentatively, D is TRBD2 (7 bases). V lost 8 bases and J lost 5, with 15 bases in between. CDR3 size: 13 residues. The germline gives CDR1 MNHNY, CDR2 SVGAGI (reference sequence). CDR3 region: CASFSGGGETQYF. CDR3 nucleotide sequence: TGTGCCAGCTTTTCGGGGGGCGGCGAGACCCAGTACTTC.

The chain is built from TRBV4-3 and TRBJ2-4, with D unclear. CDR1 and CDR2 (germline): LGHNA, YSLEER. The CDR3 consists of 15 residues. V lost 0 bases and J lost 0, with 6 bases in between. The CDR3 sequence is CASSQDGLAKNIQYF. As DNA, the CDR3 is TGCGCCAGCAGCCAAGACGGGTTAGCCAAAAACATTCAGTACTTC.

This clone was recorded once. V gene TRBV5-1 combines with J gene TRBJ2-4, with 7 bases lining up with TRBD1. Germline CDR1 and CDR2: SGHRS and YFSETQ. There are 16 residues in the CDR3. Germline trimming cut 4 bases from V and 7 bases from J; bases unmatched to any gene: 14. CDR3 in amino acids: CASSGGVGTDQNIQYF. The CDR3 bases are TGCGCCAGCAGCGGGGGCGTCGGGACAGATCAGAACATTCAGTACTTC.

CDR3 sequence: CASSSLGVNTEAFF. The CDR3 DNA is TGTGCCAGCAGCTCCCTAGGGGTGAACACTGAAGCTTTCTTT. The chain uses TRBV7-3 and TRBJ1-1; tentative D call: TRBD1 (5 bases). Germline V CDR1 and CDR2: SGHTA, FQGTGA. CDR3 length equals 14 residues. V lost 4 bases, J lost 0 bases, and 9 bases lay in between. The variable domain in full, completed from reference TRBV7-3 and TRBJ1-1, reads GAGVSQTPSNKVTEKGKYVELRCDPISGHTALYWYRQSLGQGPEFLIYFQGTGAADDSGLPNDRFFAVRPEGSVSTLKIQRTERGDSAVYLCASSSLGVNTEAFFGQGTRLTVV.

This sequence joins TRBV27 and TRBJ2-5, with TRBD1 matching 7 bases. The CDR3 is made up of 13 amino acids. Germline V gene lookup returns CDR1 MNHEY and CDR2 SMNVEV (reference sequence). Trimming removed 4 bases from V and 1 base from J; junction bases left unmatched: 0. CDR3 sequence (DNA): TGTGCCAGCAGTTGGACAGGCCAAGAGACCCAGTACTTC. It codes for CASSWTGQETQYF.

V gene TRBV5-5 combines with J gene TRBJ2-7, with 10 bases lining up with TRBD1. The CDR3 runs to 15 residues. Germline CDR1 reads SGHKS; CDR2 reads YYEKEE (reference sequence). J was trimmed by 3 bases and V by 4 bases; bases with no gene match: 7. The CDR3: CASSPTGGGIYEQYF. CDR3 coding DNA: TGTGCCAGCAGCCCGACAGGGGGCGGTATCTACGAGCAGTACTTC.

The chain's CDR3 is CASSLRLAVTQYF. CDR3 DNA: TGTGCCAGCAGCCTCCGACTAGCCGTGACCCAGTACTTC. V usage is TRBV11-2 and J usage is TRBJ2-5; 7 nucleotides align to TRBD2. The CDR3 has 13 residues. The V and J ends lost 5 bases and 7 bases, in that order; junction bases with no gene match: 7. Germline V CDR1 and CDR2: SGHAT, FQNNGV.

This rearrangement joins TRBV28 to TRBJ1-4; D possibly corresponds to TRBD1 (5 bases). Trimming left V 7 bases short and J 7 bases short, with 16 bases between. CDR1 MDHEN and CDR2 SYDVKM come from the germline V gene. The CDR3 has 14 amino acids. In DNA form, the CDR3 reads TGTGCCAGCACCTTACAGGCGATACCTGAAAAACTGTTTTTT. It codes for CASTLQAIPEKLFF.

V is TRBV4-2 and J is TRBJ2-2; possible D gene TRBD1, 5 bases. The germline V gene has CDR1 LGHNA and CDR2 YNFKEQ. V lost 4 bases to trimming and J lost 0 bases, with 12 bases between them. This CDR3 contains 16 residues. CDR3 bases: TGTGCCAGCAGCCCCGAGGCCAGGGCGAACACCGGGGAGCTGTTTTTT. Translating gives CASSPEARANTGELFF.